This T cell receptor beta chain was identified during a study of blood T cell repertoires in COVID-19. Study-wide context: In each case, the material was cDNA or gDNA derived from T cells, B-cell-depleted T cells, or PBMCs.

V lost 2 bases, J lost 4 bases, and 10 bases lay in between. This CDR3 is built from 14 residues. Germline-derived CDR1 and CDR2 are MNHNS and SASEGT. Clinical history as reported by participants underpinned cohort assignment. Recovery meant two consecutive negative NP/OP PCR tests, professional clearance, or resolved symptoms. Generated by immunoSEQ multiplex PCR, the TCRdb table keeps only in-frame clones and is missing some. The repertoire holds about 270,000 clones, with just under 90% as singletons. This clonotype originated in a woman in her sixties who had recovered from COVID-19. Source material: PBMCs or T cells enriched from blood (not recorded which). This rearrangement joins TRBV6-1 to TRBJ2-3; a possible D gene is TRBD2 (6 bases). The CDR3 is CASSEWAGSDTQYF. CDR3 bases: TGTGCCAGCAGTGAATGGGCGGGATCAGATACGCAGTATTTT.